Presented here are 2 T cell receptor beta chains from one specimen sequenced in a study of identifying expanded T cells in peripheral blood. Measured with immunoSEQ multiplex PCR; TCRdb has only the in-frame clones, and not every one. The data contain 95,000 to 150,000 clones, approximately 84% of them seen just once; the ten biggest clones take up roughly 3.3%. Source material: blood. All receptors derive from a person aged 18 to 70 in good health.

This sequence joins TRBV7-2 and TRBJ1-5, with 9 positions matching TRBD1. The CDR3 is 15 residues long. The V and J ends lost 5 bases and 6 bases, in that order; junction bases with no gene match: 8. Germline CDR1 and CDR2: SGHTA and FQGNSA. CDR3: CASSVGTGRIQPQHF. CDR3 sequence (DNA): TGTGCCAGCAGCGTAGGGACAGGGAGGATTCAGCCCCAGCATTTT.

This sequence joins TRBV2 and TRBJ2-3; D is ambiguous. V was clipped by 4 bases and J by 0 bases, with 8 bases between them. Germline assignment: CDR1 SNHLY and CDR2 FYNNEI. This CDR3 is 14 amino acids long. The CDR3 DNA sequence: TGTGCCAGCAGTGCCAGGAGAAGCACAGATACGCAGTATTTT. The encoded protein is CASSARRSTDTQYF.